This T cell receptor (beta chain) was found in a study of OX40 agonist ivuxolimab in advanced cancers. Study at large: The patients received ivuxolimab by intravenous route every 2 weeks at 0.01 to 10 mg/kg.

In regard to this clone: The antigen remains undetermined.

Study observations and caveats: Averaged across samples, CD8+ T cells carried more expanded clones than CD4+ did. Doses of 0.1 to 3.0 mg/kg were accompanied by clonal expansion of CD4+ and CD8+ blood T cells by week 6.

Measured with immunoSEQ multiplex PCR; TCRdb has only the in-frame clones, and not every one. This table has about 71,000 clones, around four fifths appearing once. This CDR3 is built from 17 residues. Trimming shortened V by 0 bases and J by 2 bases, and 17 bases separated the two germline ends. The germline CDR1 and CDR2 sequences are SGHRS and YFSETQ. At baseline, cycle 4 day 1, and cycle 7 day 1, blood was sampled. The chain uses TRBV5-1 and TRBJ2-5; tentative D call: TRBD1 (6 bases). The material was CD4+ or CD8+ T cells sorted from blood, obtained in a trial of the OX40 agonist ivuxolimab. The source is an adult with an advanced solid tumor such as melanoma, head and neck, liver or kidney cancer. In nucleotides, the CDR3 is TGCGCCAGCAGCTTGGGACAGCCCATGGGGGCTCAAGAGACCCAGTACTTC. Translation: CASSLGQPMGAQETQYF.